This paragraph covers one T cell receptor (beta chain) sequence. TCRdb re-derived calls from the 5' RACE reads in MiXCR, one entry per CDR3 protein. The sample has approximately 280,000 distinct CDR3 sequences; more than 6.5% are singletons. V dropped 7 bases and J dropped 7; count of bases not matched to a gene: 7. CDR1 is MNHNS, CDR2 SASEGT, per germline. This CDR3 is built from 14 residues. This entry comes from a study of identical twins. The same sample was also studied in work on yellow fever vaccine responses in identical twins.

The chain links TRBV6-1 to TRBJ2-1; 10 nucleotides line up with TRBD2. Sequencing input: memory (CD45RO+) T cells sorted from blood. The source of this sequence is a woman younger than 35 in good health. The CDR3 region is CASKGTSEVNEQFF. The CDR3 DNA reads TGTGCCAGCAAAGGGACTAGCGAGGTGAATGAGCAGTTCTTC.